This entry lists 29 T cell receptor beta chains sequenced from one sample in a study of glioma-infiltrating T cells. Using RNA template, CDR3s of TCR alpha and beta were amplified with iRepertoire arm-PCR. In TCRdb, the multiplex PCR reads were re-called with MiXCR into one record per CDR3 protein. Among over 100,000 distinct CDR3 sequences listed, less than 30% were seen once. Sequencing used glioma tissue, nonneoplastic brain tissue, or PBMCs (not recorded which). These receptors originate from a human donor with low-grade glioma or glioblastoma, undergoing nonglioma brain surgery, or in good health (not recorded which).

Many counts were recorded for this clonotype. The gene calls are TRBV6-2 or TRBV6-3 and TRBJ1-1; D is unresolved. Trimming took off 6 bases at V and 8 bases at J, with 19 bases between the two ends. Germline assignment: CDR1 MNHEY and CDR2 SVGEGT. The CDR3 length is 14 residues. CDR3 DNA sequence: TGTGCCAGCAGGACCGATAACAACCCAGTGGAAGCTTTCTTT. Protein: CASRTDNNPVEAFF.

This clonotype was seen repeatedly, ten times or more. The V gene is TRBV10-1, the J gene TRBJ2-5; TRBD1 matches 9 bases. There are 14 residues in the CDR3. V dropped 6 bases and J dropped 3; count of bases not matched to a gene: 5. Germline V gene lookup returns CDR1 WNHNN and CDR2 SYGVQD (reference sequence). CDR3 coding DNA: TGCGCCAGCAGCCGGACAGGGGCCAAAGAGACCCAGTACTTC. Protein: CASSRTGAKETQYF.

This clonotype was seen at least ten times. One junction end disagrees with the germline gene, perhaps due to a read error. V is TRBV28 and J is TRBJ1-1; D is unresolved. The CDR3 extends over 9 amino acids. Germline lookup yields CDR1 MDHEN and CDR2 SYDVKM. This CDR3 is CASSLPLDF. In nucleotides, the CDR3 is TGTGCCAGCAGTTTACCGCTTGACTTT.

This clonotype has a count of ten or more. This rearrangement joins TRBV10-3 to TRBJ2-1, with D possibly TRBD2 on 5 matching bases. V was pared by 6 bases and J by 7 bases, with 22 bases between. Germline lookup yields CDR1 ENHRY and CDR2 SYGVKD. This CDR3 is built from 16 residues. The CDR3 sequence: CAIRGSVHSTSNEQFF. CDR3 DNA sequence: TGTGCCATCAGGGGTAGCGTCCATTCTACCTCAAATGAGCAGTTCTTC.

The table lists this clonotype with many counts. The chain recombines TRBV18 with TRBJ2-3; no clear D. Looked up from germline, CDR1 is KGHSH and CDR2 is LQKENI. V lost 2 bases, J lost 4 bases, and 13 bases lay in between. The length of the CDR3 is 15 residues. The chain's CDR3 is CASSPYRQRADTQYF. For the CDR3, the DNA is TGTGCCAGCTCACCATACCGTCAAAGGGCAGATACGCAGTATTTT.

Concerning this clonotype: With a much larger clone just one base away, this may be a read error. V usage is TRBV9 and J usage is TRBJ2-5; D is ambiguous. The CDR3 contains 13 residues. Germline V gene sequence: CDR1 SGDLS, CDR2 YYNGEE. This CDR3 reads CASSPNHQEIQYF. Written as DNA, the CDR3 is TGTGCCAGCAGCCCAAACCACCAAGAGATCCAGTACTTC.

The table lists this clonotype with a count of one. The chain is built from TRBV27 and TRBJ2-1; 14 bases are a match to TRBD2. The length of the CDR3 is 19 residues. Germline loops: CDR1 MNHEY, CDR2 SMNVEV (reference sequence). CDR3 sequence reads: CVSSLIGTSGGISYNEQFF. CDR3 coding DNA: TGTGTTAGCAGTCTGATTGGGACTAGCGGGGGCATCTCCTACAATGAGCAGTTCTTC.

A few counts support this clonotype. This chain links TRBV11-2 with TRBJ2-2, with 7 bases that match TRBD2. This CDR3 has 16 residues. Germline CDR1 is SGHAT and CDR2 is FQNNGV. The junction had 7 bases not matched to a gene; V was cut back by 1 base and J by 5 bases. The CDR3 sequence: CASSLAGGSGTGELFF. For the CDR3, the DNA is TGTGCCAGCAGCTTAGCTGGCGGGAGTGGTACCGGGGAGCTGTTTTTT.

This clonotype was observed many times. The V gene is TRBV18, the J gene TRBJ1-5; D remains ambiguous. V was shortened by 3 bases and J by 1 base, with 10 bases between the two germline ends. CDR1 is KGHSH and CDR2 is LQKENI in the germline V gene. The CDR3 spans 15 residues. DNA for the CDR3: TGTGCCAGCTCACCGTCGGACGGGAGCAATCAGCCCCAGCATTTT. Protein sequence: CASSPSDGSNQPQHF.

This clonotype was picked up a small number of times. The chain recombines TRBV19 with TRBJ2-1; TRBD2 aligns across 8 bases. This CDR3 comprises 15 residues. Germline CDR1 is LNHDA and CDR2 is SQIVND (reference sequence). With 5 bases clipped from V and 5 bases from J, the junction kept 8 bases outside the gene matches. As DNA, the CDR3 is TGTGCCAGTAGTCCTCGCAAAGCGGGAGACAATGAGCAGTTCTTC. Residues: CASSPRKAGDNEQFF.

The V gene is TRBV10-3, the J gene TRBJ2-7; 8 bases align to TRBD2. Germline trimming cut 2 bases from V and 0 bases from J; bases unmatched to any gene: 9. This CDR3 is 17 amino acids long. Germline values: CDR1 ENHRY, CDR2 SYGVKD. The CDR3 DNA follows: TGTGCCATCAGTGAGCCGGGGGCTAGCGGGCCCTCCTACGAGCAGTACTTC. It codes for CAISEPGASGPSYEQYF.

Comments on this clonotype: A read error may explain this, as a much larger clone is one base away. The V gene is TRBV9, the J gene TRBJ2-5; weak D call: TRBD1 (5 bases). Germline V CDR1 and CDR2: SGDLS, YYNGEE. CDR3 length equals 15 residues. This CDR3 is CSSSVGGHHQETQYF. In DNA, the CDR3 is TGTTCCAGCAGCGTAGGTGGACACCACCAAGAGACCCAGTACTTC.

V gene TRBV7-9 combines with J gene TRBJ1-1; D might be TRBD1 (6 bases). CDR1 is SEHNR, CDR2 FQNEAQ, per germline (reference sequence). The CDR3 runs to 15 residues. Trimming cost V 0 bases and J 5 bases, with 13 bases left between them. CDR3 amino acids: CASSLASTGETEAFF. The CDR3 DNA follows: TGTGCCAGCAGCTTAGCGTCGACAGGAGAGACTGAAGCTTTCTTT.

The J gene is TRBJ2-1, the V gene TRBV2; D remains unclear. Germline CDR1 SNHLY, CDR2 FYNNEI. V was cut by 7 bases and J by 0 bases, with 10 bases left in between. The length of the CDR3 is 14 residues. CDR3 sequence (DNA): TGTGCCAGCATGAGCGTCGTCTCCTACAATGAGCAGTTCTTC. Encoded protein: CASMSVVSYNEQFF.

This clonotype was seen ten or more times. The CDR3: CASSPGQRTEAFF. CDR3 coding DNA: TGTGCCAGCTCCCCAGGGCAACGCACTGAAGCTTTCTTT. V is TRBV18 and J is TRBJ1-1, with D perhaps matching TRBD1 (5 bases). CDR1 is KGHSH, CDR2 LQKENI, per germline. Between the trimmed V and J ends, which lost 6 bases and 4 bases, there was a span of 12 bases. The CDR3 has 13 residues.

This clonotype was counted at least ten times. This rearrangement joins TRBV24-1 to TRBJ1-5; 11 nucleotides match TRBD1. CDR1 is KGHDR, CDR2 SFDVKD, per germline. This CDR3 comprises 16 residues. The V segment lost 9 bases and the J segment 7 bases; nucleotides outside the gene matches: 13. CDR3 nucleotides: TGTGCCACCGCTCCATCGGACAGGGGGCAGGAGCAGCCCCAGCATTTT. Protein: CATAPSDRGQEQPQHF.

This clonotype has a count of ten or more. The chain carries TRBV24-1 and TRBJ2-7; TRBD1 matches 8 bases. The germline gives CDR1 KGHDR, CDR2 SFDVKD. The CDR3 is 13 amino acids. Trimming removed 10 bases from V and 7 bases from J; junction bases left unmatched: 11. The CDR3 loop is CATMRTGSREQYF. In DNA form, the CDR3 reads TGTGCCACGATGCGGACAGGGTCGAGGGAGCAGTACTTC.

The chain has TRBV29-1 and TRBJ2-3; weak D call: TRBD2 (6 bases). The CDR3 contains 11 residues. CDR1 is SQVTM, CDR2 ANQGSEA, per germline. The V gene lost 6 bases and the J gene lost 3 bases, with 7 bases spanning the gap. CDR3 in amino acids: CSVEGTDTQYF. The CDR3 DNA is TGCAGCGTGGAGGGGACAGATACGCAGTATTTT.

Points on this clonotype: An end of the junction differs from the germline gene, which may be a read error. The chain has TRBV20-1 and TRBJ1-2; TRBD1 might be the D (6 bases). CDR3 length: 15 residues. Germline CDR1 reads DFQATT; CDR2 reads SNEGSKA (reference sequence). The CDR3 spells CSAHSTGSLNYGYAF. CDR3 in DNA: TGCAGTGCACATAGCACAGGGTCCCTTAACTATGGCTACGCCTTC.

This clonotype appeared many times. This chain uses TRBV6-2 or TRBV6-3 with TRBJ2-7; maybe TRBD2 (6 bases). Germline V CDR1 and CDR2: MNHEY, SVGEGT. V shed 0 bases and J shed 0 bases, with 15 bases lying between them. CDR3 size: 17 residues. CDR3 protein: CASSYSVRGGDSYEQYF. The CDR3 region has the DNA TGTGCCAGCAGTTACTCTGTACGCGGAGGGGACTCCTACGAGCAGTACTTC.

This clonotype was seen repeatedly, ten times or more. The CDR3 region is CASSQYNGVGNYGYTF. CDR3 nucleotides: TGTGCCAGCAGCCAGTACAATGGAGTCGGGAACTATGGCTACACCTTC. The V and J genes are TRBV3-1 and TRBJ1-2, with D hard to call. Per the germline V gene, CDR1 is LGHDT and CDR2 is YNNKEL (reference sequence). The CDR3 runs to 16 residues. The V gene lost 3 bases and the J gene lost 2 bases, with 16 bases spanning the gap.

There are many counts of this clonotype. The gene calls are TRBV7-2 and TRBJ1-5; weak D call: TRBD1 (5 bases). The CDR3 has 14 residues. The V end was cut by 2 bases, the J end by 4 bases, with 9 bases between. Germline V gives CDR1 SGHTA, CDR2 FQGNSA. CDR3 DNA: TGTGCCAGCAGCTTACTGGGGGTTAATCAGCCCCAGCATTTT. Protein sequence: CASSLLGVNQPQHF.

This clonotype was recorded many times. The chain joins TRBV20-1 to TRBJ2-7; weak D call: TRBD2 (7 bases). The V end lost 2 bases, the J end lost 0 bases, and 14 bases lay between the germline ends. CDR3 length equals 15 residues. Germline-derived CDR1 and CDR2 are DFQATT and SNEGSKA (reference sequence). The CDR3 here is CSARRGEGSSYEQYF. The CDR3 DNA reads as TGCAGTGCTAGAAGGGGGGAGGGGAGCTCCTACGAGCAGTACTTC.

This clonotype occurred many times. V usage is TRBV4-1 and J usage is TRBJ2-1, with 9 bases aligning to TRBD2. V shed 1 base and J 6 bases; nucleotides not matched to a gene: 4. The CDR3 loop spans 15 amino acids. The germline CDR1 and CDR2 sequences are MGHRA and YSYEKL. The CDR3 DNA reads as TGCGCCAGCAGCCAAGGTGGACTAGCGTTCAATGAGCAGTTCTTC. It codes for CASSQGGLAFNEQFF.

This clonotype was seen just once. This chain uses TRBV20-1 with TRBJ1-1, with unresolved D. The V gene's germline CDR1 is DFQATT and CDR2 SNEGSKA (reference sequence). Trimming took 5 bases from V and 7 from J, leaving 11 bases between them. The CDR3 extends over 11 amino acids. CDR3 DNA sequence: TGCAGTGCTTCCGGGCCAGTTGAAGCTTTCTTT. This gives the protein CSASGPVEAFF.

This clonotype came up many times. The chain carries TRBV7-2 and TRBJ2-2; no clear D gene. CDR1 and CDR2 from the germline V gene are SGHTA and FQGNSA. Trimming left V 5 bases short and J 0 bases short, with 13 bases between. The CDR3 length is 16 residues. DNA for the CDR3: TGTGCCAGCAGCCTATCCAAGTTCGCGAACACCGGGGAGCTGTTTTTT. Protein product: CASSLSKFANTGELFF.

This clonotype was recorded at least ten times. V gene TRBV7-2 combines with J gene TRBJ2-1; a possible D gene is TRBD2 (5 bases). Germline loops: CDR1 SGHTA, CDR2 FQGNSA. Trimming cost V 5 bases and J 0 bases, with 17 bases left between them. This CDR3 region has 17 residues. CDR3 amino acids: CASSPTRSGSSYNEQFF. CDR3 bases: TGTGCCAGCAGCCCGACCCGGAGCGGAAGCTCCTACAATGAGCAGTTCTTC.

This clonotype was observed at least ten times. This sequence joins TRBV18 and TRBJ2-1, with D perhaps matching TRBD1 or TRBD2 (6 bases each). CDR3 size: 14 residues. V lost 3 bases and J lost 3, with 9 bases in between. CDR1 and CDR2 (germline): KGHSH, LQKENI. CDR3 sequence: CASSPRDNYNEQFF. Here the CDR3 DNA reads TGTGCCAGCTCACCGCGGGACAACTACAATGAGCAGTTCTTC.

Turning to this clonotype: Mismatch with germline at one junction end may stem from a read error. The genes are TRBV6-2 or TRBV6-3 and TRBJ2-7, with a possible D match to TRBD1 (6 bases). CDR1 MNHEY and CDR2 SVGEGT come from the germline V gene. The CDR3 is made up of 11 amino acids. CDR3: CASSPGAEQYF. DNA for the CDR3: TGTGCCAGCAGTCCAGGGGCCGAGCAGTACTTT.